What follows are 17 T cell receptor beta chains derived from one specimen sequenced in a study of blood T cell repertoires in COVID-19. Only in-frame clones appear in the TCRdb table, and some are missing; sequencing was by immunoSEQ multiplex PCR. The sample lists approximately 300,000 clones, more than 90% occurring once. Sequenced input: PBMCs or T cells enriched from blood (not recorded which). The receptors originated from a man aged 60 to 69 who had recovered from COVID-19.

The CDR3 DNA is TGTGCCAGCAGTGGAGGGCAGGGGTCCTACGAGCAGTACTTC. Its translation: CASSGGQGSYEQYF. The chain couples TRBV2 to TRBJ2-7; a weak D match, TRBD1 (6 bases). Trimming left V 4 bases short and J 1 base short, with 11 bases between. Germline lookup yields CDR1 SNHLY and CDR2 FYNNEI. The CDR3 extends over 14 amino acids.

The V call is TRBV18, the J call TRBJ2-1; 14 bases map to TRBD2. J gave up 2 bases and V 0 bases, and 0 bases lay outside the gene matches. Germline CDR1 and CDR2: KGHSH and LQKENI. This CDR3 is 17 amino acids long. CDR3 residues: CASSPPGLAGAYNEQFF. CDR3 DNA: TGTGCCAGCTCACCACCGGGACTAGCGGGGGCCTACAATGAGCAGTTCTTC.

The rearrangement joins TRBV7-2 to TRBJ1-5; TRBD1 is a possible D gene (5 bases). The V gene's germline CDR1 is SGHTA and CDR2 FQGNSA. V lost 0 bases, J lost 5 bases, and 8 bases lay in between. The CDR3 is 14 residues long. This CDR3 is CASSLAQGHQPQHF. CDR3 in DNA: TGTGCCAGCAGCTTAGCGCAGGGCCATCAGCCCCAGCATTTT.

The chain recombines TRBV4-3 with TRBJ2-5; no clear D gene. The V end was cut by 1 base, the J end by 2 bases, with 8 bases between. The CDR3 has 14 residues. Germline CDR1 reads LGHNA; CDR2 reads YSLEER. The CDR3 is CASSQVARQETQYF. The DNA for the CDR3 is TGCGCCAGCAGCCAAGTGGCCAGACAAGAGACCCAGTACTTC.

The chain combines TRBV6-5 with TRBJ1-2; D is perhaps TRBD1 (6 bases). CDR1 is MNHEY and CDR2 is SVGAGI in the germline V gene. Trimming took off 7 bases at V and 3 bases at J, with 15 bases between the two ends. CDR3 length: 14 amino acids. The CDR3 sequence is CASNLGRGYYGYTF. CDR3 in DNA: TGTGCCAGCAACCTGGGCAGGGGATACTATGGCTACACCTTC.

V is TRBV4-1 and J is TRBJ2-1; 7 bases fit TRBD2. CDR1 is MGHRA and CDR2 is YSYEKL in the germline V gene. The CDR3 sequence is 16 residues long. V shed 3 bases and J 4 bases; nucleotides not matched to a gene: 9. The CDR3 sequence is CASSHFLAESYNEQFF. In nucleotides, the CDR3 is TGCGCCAGCAGCCATTTCCTAGCGGAATCATACAATGAGCAGTTCTTC.

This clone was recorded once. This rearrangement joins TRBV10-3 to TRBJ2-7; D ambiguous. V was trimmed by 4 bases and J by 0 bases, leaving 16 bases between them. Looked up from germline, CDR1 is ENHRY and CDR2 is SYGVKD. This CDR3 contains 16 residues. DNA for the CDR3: TGTGCCATCAGTGCCCACCTAGGTCCCAGCTCCTACGAGCAGTACTTC. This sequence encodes CAISAHLGPSSYEQYF.

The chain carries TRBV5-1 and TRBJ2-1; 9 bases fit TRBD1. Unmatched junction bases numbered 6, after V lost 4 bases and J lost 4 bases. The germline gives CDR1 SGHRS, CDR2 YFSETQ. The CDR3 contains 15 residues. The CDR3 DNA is TGCGCCAGCAGCAACACCGGGACAGGGTACAATGAGCAGTTCTTC. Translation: CASSNTGTGYNEQFF.

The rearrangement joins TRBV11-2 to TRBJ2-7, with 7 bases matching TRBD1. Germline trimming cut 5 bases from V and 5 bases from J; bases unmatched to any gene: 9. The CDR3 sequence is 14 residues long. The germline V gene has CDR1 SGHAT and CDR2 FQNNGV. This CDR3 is CASSTRQGVNEQYF. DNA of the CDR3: TGTGCCAGCAGCACCCGACAGGGAGTCAACGAGCAGTACTTC.

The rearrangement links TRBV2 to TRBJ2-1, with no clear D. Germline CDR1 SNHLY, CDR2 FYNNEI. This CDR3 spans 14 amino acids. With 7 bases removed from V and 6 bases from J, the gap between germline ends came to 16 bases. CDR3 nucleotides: TGTGCCAGCATCAGATCGTATCGGAGCAATGAGCAGTTCTTC. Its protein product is CASIRSYRSNEQFF.

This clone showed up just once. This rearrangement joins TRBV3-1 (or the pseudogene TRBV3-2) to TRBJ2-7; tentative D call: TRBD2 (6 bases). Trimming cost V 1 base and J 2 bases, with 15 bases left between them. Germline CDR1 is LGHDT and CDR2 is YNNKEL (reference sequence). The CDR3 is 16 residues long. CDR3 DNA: TGTGCCAGCAGCCAAGGAACTCTTCTAGCGACCTACGAGCAGTACTTC. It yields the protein CASSQGTLLATYEQYF.

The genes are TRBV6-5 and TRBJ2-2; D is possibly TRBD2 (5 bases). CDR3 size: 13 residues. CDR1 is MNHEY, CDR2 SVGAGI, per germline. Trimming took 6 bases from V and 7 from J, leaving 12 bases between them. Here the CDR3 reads CASRGQAGGELFF. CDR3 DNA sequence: TGTGCCAGCAGAGGTCAGGCGGGCGGGGAGCTGTTTTTT.

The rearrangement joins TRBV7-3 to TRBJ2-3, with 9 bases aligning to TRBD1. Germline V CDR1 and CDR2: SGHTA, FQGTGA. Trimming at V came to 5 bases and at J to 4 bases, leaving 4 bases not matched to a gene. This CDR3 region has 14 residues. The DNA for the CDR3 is TGTGCCAGCAGCCTAAGGGACAGGGCAGATACGCAGTATTTT. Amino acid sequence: CASSLRDRADTQYF.

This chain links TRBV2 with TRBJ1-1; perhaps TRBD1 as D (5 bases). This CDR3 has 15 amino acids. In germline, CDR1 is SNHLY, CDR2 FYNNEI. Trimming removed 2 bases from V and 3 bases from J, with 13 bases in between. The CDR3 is CASSEWRGGDTEAFF. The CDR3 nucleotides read TGTGCCAGCAGTGAATGGAGGGGCGGGGACACTGAAGCTTTCTTT. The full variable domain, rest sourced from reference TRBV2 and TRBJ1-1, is EPEVTQTPSHQVTQMGQEVILRCVPISNHLYFYWYRQILGQKVEFLVSFYNNEISEKSEIFDDQFSVERPDGSNFTLKIRSTKLEDSAMYFCASSEWRGGDTEAFFGQGTRLTVV.

The CDR3 region has the DNA TGTGCCAGCAGCTTAGACAGAACCTATGGCTACACCTTC. It is translated as CASSLDRTYGYTF. The chain combines TRBV13 with TRBJ1-2; D call uncertain. CDR1 PRHDT and CDR2 FYEKMQ come from the germline V gene (reference sequence). The CDR3 totals 13 residues. V was trimmed by 1 base and J by 4 bases, leaving 7 bases between them. Variable domain in full (rest from reference TRBV13 and TRBJ1-2): AAGVIQSPRHLIKEKRETATLKCYPIPRHDTVYWYQQGPGQDPQFLISFYEKMQSDKGSIPDRFSAQQFSDYHSELNMSSLELGDSALYFCASSLDRTYGYTFGSGTRLTVV.

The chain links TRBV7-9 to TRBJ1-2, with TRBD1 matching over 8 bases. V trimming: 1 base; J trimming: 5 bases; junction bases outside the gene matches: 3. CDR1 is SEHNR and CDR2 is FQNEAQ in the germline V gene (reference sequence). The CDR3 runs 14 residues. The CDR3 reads CASSLVGTGYGYTF. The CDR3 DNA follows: TGTGCCAGCAGCTTAGTGGGGACAGGTTATGGCTACACCTTC. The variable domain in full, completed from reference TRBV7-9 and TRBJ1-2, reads DTGVSQNPRHKITKRGQNVTFRCDPISEHNRLYWYRQTLGQGPEFLTYFQNEAQLEKSRLLSDRFSAERPKGSFSTLEIQRTEQGDSAMYLCASSLVGTGYGYTFGSGTRLTVV.

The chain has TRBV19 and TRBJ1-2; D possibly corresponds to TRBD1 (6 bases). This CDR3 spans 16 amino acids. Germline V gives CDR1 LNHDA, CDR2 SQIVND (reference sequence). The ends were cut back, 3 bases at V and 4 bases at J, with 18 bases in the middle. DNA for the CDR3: TGTGCCAGTAGTATCTCGGTCCGACAGGATCTCTATGGCTACACCTTC. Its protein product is CASSISVRQDLYGYTF.